The 13 T cell receptor beta chains below come from one sample, sequenced in a study of Ad26.COV2.S vaccination and SARS-CoV-2 variants. The treatment is: approximately 18 received Ad26.COV2.S at low or high dose, single or two shots; several received placebo; per-sample allocation not given. Samples analyzed were those drawn on day 63 after the first vaccine or placebo injection. The protocol was immunoSEQ multiplex PCR, while the TCRdb copy is restricted to in-frame clones and leaves out a portion. The sample consists of fewer than 600,000 clones, nearly 90% of them appearing once. The sample consisted of peripheral blood, taken in a trial of Ad26.COV2.S vaccine versus placebo. These receptors came from a person between 18 and 65 years old who received the Ad26.COV2.S COVID-19 vaccine or a placebo.

Points on this clone: This same CDR3 is encoded by further DNA sequences in the sample. The CDR3 DNA is TGCGCCAGCAGCCAAGATCGGGGGGGTCAGCCCCAGCATTTT. It is translated as CASSQDRGGQPQHF. The gene calls are TRBV4-3 and TRBJ1-5; possible D gene TRBD1, 5 bases. V shed 0 bases and J shed 6 bases, with 9 bases lying between them. The CDR3 consists of 14 residues. Germline CDR1 is LGHNA and CDR2 is YSLEER.

The rearrangement uses TRBV27 and TRBJ2-2, with D possibly being TRBD2 (5 bases). The germline V and J ends were trimmed by 1 base and 6 bases, with 12 bases remaining between them. The germline V gene has CDR1 MNHEY and CDR2 SMNVEV (reference sequence). The length of the CDR3 is 15 residues. CDR3 nucleotides: TGTGCCAGCAGTTTATTTTCGGGAATTGCCGGGGAGCTGTTTTTT. It yields the protein CASSLFSGIAGELFF.

This clone was observed once. V gene TRBV6-5 combines with J gene TRBJ2-7; 11 bases are a match to TRBD1. Germline CDR1 reads MNHEY; CDR2 reads SVGAGI. J gave up 3 bases and V 6 bases, and 7 bases lay outside the gene matches. This CDR3 contains 15 residues. In DNA form, the CDR3 reads TGTGCCAGCAGGGAGGCCGGGACAGGGGGCTACGAGCAGTACTTC. Protein sequence: CASREAGTGGYEQYF.

The chain has TRBV10-3 and TRBJ1-2; tentative D call: TRBD1 (5 bases). CDR1 is ENHRY and CDR2 is SYGVKD in the germline V gene. V was trimmed by 4 bases and J by 6 bases, leaving 12 bases between them. The CDR3 covers 13 residues. The CDR3 loop reads CAISVGTDNGYTF. The CDR3 DNA reads as TGTGCCATCAGTGTGGGGACGGATAATGGCTACACCTTC.

The chain uses TRBV19 and TRBJ2-2; possible D gene TRBD1, 6 bases. Looked up from germline, CDR1 is LNHDA and CDR2 is SQIVND (reference sequence). V was cut by 1 base and J by 7 bases, with 10 bases left in between. The CDR3 loop spans 14 amino acids. This CDR3 is CASSIGGGIGELFF. For the CDR3, the DNA is TGTGCCAGTAGTATAGGAGGGGGTATCGGGGAGCTGTTTTTT. Looking up the rest from reference TRBV19 and TRBJ2-2 gives the full variable domain: DGGITQSPKYLFRKEGQNVTLSCEQNLNHDAMYWYRQDPGQGLRLIYYSQIVNDFQKGDIAEGYSVSREKKESFPLTVTSAQKNPTAFYLCASSIGGGIGELFFGEGSRLTVL.

This chain links TRBV7-9 with TRBJ1-1, with D hard to call. Germline CDR1 is SEHNR and CDR2 is FQNEAQ (reference sequence). Trimming removed 1 base from V and 4 bases from J, with 7 bases in between. The CDR3 sequence is 13 residues long. The DNA for the CDR3 is TGTGCCAGCAGCTTAGGGGCGAGCACTGAAGCTTTCTTT. Its protein is CASSLGASTEAFF.

The rearrangement joins TRBV6-5 to TRBJ1-4; D is perhaps TRBD1 (6 bases). Per the germline V gene, CDR1 is MNHEY and CDR2 is SVGAGI. CDR3 size: 15 residues. The V gene lost 6 bases and the J gene lost 8 bases, with 19 bases spanning the gap. CDR3 DNA: TGTGCCAGCAGCAGAACCACAGGGTTCGGAGAAAAACTGTTTTTT. Amino acids: CASSRTTGFGEKLFF.

This clone turned up a few times. V is TRBV12-5 and J is TRBJ2-3; D might be TRBD1 (6 bases). V was cut by 6 bases and J by 0 bases, with 13 bases left in between. Germline assignment: CDR1 LGHNT and CDR2 FRNRAP. This CDR3 comprises 15 residues. Written as DNA, the CDR3 is TGTGCTAGTGGACCGACAGGAGCTAGCACAGATACGCAGTATTTT. This sequence encodes CASGPTGASTDTQYF.

The V gene is TRBV6-6, the J gene TRBJ2-3, with 9 bases identical to TRBD1. Trimming took 7 bases from V and 2 from J; bases not matched to a gene: 7. Germline CDR1 is MNHNY and CDR2 is SVGAGI (reference sequence). CDR3 length equals 15 residues. The CDR3 protein is CASTAGTGYTDTQYF. CDR3 coding DNA: TGTGCCAGCACCGCCGGGACAGGGTACACAGATACGCAGTATTTT.

V is TRBV7-9 and J is TRBJ2-5; 12 nucleotides line up with TRBD2. With 5 bases clipped from V and 3 bases from J, the junction kept 10 bases outside the gene matches. This CDR3 is built from 17 residues. Germline V CDR1 and CDR2: SEHNR, FQNEAQ (reference sequence). CDR3 nucleotide sequence: TGTGCCAGCAGCCCACCGACAGGACTAGCGGGGAAAGAGACCCAGTACTTC. It specifies CASSPPTGLAGKETQYF.

This clone was seen only a few times. Here the CDR3 DNA reads TGTGCCAGCAGTCCGTCCGGACAGGGGTCCCCCCGGCAGTACTTC. Translated: CASSPSGQGSPRQYF. The gene calls are TRBV28 and TRBJ2-7, with TRBD1 matching over 9 bases. The V segment lost 5 bases and the J segment 9 bases; nucleotides outside the gene matches: 14. The CDR3 spans 15 residues. The V gene's germline CDR1 is MDHEN and CDR2 SYDVKM.

The chain links TRBV7-8 to TRBJ2-1, with a possible D match to TRBD1 (6 bases). This CDR3 spans 16 amino acids. The V end lost 2 bases, the J end lost 6 bases, and 17 bases lay between the germline ends. Germline lookup yields CDR1 SGHVS and CDR2 FQNEAQ. CDR3 coding DNA: TGTGCCAGCAGCTTACTGGACACCCAAGGGGGCAATGAGCAGTTCTTC. Protein sequence: CASSLLDTQGGNEQFF.

The J gene is TRBJ2-5, the V gene TRBV25-1; D might be TRBD2 (6 bases). The CDR3 extends over 15 amino acids. The germline V gene encodes CDR1 MGHDK and CDR2 SYGVNS. Between the trimmed V and J ends, which lost 4 bases and 1 base, there was a span of 13 bases. The DNA of the CDR3 is TGTGCCAGCAGTGTTGACGGGGGTTCCCAAGAGACCCAGTACTTC. Amino acid sequence: CASSVDGGSQETQYF.